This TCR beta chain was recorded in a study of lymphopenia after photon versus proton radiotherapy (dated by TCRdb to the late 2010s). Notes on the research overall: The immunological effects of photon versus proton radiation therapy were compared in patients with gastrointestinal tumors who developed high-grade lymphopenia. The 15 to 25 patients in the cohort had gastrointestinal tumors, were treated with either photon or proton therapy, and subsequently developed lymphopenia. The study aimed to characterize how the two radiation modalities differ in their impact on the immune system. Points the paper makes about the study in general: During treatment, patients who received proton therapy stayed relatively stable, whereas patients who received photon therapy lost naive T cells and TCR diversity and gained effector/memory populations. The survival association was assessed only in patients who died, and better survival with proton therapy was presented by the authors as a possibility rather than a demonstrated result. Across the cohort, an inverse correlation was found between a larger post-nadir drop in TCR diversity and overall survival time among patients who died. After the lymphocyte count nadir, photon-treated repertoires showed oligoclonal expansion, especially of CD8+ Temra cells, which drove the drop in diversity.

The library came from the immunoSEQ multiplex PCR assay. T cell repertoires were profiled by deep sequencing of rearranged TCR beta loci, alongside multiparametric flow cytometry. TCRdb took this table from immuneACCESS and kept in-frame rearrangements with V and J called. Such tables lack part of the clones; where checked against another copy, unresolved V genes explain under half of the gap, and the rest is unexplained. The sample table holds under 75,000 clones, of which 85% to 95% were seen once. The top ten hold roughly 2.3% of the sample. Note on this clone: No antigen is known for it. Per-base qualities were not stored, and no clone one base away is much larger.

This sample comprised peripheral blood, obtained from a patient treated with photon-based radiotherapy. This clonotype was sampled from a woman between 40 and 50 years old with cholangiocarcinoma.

Here is the DNA: TGTGCCAGCAGCGCAAAGAGCGGGGTGGATGAGCAGTTCTTC. It specifies CASSAKSGVDEQFF. Recombination joined TRBV5-4 with TRBJ2-1, with 7 central nucleotides matching TRBD2. CDR1 SGHNT and CDR2 YYREEE are derived from the germline V gene (reference sequence). V is pruned by 4 bases and J by 8 bases, leaving 9 bases of the junction without a gene match. Counted from cysteine to phenylalanine, this CDR3 has 14 amino acids. Just CDR3 DNA is preserved here, 42 bases in frame from base 1.